This TCR beta chain was captured by sequencing in a study of CD8+ T cells in alopecia areata. On the study more broadly: Graft recipients were approximately 7-10-week-old female C3H/HeJ mice, and donor skin originated from approximately 6-13-month-old C3H/HeJ mice with spontaneous alopecia.

The CDR3 loop spans 13 amino acids. Looked up from germline, CDR1 is SGHSN and CDR2 is HYEKVE. This clone was seen at least ten times. Gene names and germline refer to mouse. The missing CDR3 end, 4 residues past where the read stops, is filled in from the germline J gene. cDNA reverse transcribed from extracted RNA served as the sequencing template. Clones were sequenced by immunoSEQ multiplex PCR, and TCRdb holds only the in-frame ones, with some missing. The sample is made up of about 5,900 clones, none counted only once. Time point given: mouse skin 6 weeks after grafting, around onset of hair loss.

The starting material was skin, obtained at week 6. The receptor's source is a C3H/HeJ mouse with alopecia areata. The strain's MHC haplotype is H2-k. V is TRBV12-1 and J is TRBJ2-1; a possible D gene is TRBD1 (5 bases). The part of the CDR3 DNA that was read is TGTGCCAGCTCTCTGGGAGAGGGGGCT. Its translation is CASSLGEGA. The whole CDR3 sequence is CASSLGEGAEQFF. Based on the CDR3 plus reference TRBV12-1 and TRBJ2-1, the full variable domain is DSGVVQSPRHIIKEKGGRSVLTCIPISGHSNVVWYQQTLGKELKFLIQHYEKVERDKGFLPSRFSVQQFDDYHSEMNMSALELEDSAMYFCASSLGEGAEQFFGPGTRLTVL.